This T cell receptor beta chain was captured by sequencing in a study of T cell responses to AZD1222 COVID-19 vaccine. In this sample, this clone turned up a few times. Its antigen is still unknown. V lost 4 bases to trimming and J lost 4 bases; unmatched junction nucleotides: 3. The CDR3 spans 14 residues. The germline V gene has CDR1 KGHSH and CDR2 LQKENI. The table came from immunoSEQ multiplex PCR; TCRdb's copy has only in-frame clones and leaves some out. Counted here are roughly 150,000 clones, 90% occurring once; the ten biggest clones make up approximately 6.3%. Study-level results: The study sampled repertoires only after the peak T cell response.

V usage is TRBV18 and J usage is TRBJ1-5; 8 positions agree with TRBD1. The sequences come from peripheral blood, collected 28 days after the second AZD1222 dose. The receptor was isolated from an adult who received the AZD1222 COVID-19 vaccine. The CDR3 loop is CASSRGTGNQPQHF. The CDR3 DNA reads as TGTGCCAGCTCACGCGGGACAGGTAATCAGCCCCAGCATTTT.